A single sample gave rise to the 8 T cell receptor beta chains below, sequenced in a study of response to subunit inactivated influenza vaccine. From the RT-PCR reads, TCRdb called clonotypes with MiXCR, one entry per CDR3 protein. The sample lists about 300,000 distinct CDR3 sequences, about a fifth occurring once. The material was PBMCs from blood, obtained around 22 months after vaccination. All receptors come from a man aged 50 to 75 who received an inactivated influenza vaccine.

The rearrangement links TRBV4-2 to TRBJ1-2; TRBD1 might be the D (5 bases). Per the germline V gene, CDR1 is LGHNA and CDR2 is YNFKEQ. This CDR3 spans 12 amino acids. V shed 2 bases and J shed 8 bases, with 9 bases lying between them. This CDR3 is CASSQQGSGYTF. CDR3 DNA sequence: TGTGCCAGCAGCCAACAGGGTTCAGGCTACACCTTC.

This clonotype has just a few counts. The chain joins TRBV12-3 or TRBV12-4 to TRBJ2-3, with TRBD2 matching 9 bases. Germline trimming cut 2 bases from V and 2 bases from J; bases unmatched to any gene: 8. The CDR3 is 17 residues long. The CDR3 here is CASSLTLAGVITDTQYF. The DNA of the CDR3 is TGTGCCAGCAGTTTAACTTTAGCGGGAGTCATCACAGATACGCAGTATTTT.

The rearrangement links TRBV7-9 to TRBJ1-2, with a possible D match to TRBD1 (5 bases). This CDR3 has 14 residues. CDR1 SEHNR and CDR2 FQNEAQ come from the germline V gene (reference sequence). The V gene lost 7 bases and the J gene lost 8 bases, with 20 bases spanning the gap. CDR3 residues: CASTPPGGMEGYTF. The CDR3 DNA is TGTGCCAGCACCCCTCCCGGGGGGATGGAGGGCTACACCTTC.

This clonotype came up a few times. This chain links TRBV15 with TRBJ2-2; 8 bases agree with TRBD2. Germline V gene sequence: CDR1 LNHNV, CDR2 YYDKDF (reference sequence). Trimming at V came to 5 bases and at J to 3 bases, leaving 5 bases not matched to a gene. The CDR3 covers 15 residues. This CDR3 reads CATSSGTRHTGELFF. In DNA form, the CDR3 reads TGTGCCACCAGCTCCGGGACTAGGCACACCGGGGAGCTGTTTTTT.

The genes are TRBV19 and TRBJ1-1; D is perhaps TRBD1 (6 bases). V was shortened by 5 bases and J by 4 bases, with 14 bases between the two germline ends. In germline, CDR1 is LNHDA, CDR2 SQIVND (reference sequence). This CDR3 has 14 amino acids. CDR3 loop: CASSPLGAGTEAFF. In DNA, the CDR3 is TGTGCCAGTAGTCCCCTGGGGGCTGGCACTGAAGCTTTCTTT.

The chain couples TRBV28 to TRBJ1-1; 8 nucleotides agree with TRBD1. J lost 1 base, V lost 5 bases, and 12 bases had no gene match. Looked up from germline, CDR1 is MDHEN and CDR2 is SYDVKM. The CDR3 extends over 17 amino acids. The CDR3 here is CASSAPNRGSPNTEAFF. The CDR3, as DNA: TGTGCCAGCAGTGCCCCTAACAGGGGGTCTCCGAACACTGAAGCTTTCTTT.

This chain links TRBV29-1 with TRBJ2-3; D call uncertain. The V gene's germline CDR1 is SQVTM and CDR2 ANQGSEA. The germline V and J ends were trimmed by 6 bases and 4 bases, with 11 bases remaining between them. The CDR3 loop spans 12 amino acids. DNA for the CDR3: TGCAGCGTGCCCAAGTCTGCAGATACGCAGTATTTT. It is translated as CSVPKSADTQYF.

In its sample, this clonotype was seen a few times. This chain uses TRBV7-2 with TRBJ2-7; 8 bases are shared with TRBD1. The CDR3 has 15 residues. Trimming took 5 bases from V and 1 from J; bases not matched to a gene: 7. Germline V gives CDR1 SGHTA, CDR2 FQGNSA. The CDR3 reads CASSDGQGGSYEQYF. In DNA form, the CDR3 reads TGTGCCAGCAGCGACGGACAGGGAGGATCCTACGAGCAGTACTTC.